Below, 16 T cell receptor beta chains from the same sample are listed, as sequenced in a study of cytomegalovirus exposure and HLA in healthy donors (dated by TCRdb to between 2016 and 2019). Libraries were built with the immunoSEQ multiplex PCR assay. A mixture of 60 forward primers for TCR Vbeta segments and 13 reverse primers for TCR Jbeta segments was used in the multiplex PCR. Held by TCRdb, this immuneACCESS table contains in-frame sequences only and omits some clones. Under half of the omission traces to an unresolved V gene where checked; the cause of the rest is unknown. The sample profile shows 90,000 to 150,000 clones; 77% of them were found once. In total, the top ten clones hold around 3.9% of the sample. The sequencing sample was made of PBMCs. All receptors derive from a human donor in good health.

The genes are TRBV18 and TRBJ2-5, with D uncertain. The CDR3 consists of 12 residues. Germline loops: CDR1 KGHSH, CDR2 LQKENI. V lost 3 bases and J 5 bases, leaving 7 bases between the germline ends. The CDR3, as DNA: TGTGCCAGCTCACCCCATCGGGAGACCCAGTACTTC. The encoded protein is CASSPHRETQYF.

This clone was counted only a few times. This chain joins TRBV6-5 and TRBJ1-5, with TRBD1 matching 9 bases. CDR1 is MNHEY and CDR2 is SVGAGI in the germline V gene. V was pared by 5 bases and J by 15 bases, with 14 bases of the junction left unmatched. CDR3 length: 14 residues. CDR3 nucleotides: TGTGCCAGCAGTGTTCCGGGACAGGGCAAGGTTCTGCATTTT. This codes for CASSVPGQGKVLHF.

The chain couples TRBV5-6 to TRBJ1-2; possible D gene TRBD1, 6 bases. V was clipped by 6 bases and J by 4 bases, with 13 bases between them. The CDR3 covers 13 residues. Germline CDR1 is SGHDT and CDR2 is YYEEEE. For the CDR3, the DNA is TGTGCCAGCACGACAACAGGGCTCTATGGCTACACCTTC. The encoded protein is CASTTTGLYGYTF.

This chain connects TRBV19 to TRBJ1-2; D remains ambiguous. V dropped 0 bases and J dropped 4 bases, with 15 bases sitting between them. In germline, CDR1 is LNHDA, CDR2 SQIVND (reference sequence). The CDR3 consists of 16 residues. The CDR3, as DNA: TGTGCCAGTAGTATAGATTCTGCCAGGCTGGCCTATGGCTACACCTTC. Translation gives CASSIDSARLAYGYTF.

The J gene is TRBJ1-1, the V gene TRBV10-3; possibly TRBD1 for D (5 bases). The germline V gene encodes CDR1 ENHRY and CDR2 SYGVKD. V was clipped by 0 bases and J by 0 bases, with 11 bases between them. The CDR3 spans 16 residues. Here the CDR3 reads CAISESGAELNTEAFF. CDR3 bases: TGTGCCATCAGTGAGTCAGGGGCAGAGTTGAACACTGAAGCTTTCTTT.

This clone was picked up one time. The chain employs TRBV2 and TRBJ1-2, with 9 positions matching TRBD1. Germline values: CDR1 SNHLY, CDR2 FYNNEI. Trimming cost V 6 bases and J 5 bases; bases outside gene matches: 10. This CDR3 contains 15 residues. The CDR3 sequence: CASRDSRTGDYGYTF. CDR3 bases: TGTGCCAGCAGGGACAGTCGGACAGGGGATTATGGCTACACCTTC.

This chain uses TRBV2 with TRBJ2-2, with D possibly matching TRBD2 (6 bases). The CDR3 loop spans 13 amino acids. Trimming took 4 bases from V and 7 from J, leaving 10 bases between them. CDR1 and CDR2 from the germline V gene are SNHLY and FYNNEI. The CDR3: CASSVGGIGELFF. CDR3 nucleotides: TGTGCCAGCAGTGTCGGGGGAATCGGGGAGCTGTTTTTT.

The chain uses TRBV5-1 and TRBJ2-6; no firm D call. V was clipped by 0 bases and J by 0 bases, with 7 bases between them. The CDR3 is 16 amino acids. The germline CDR1 and CDR2 sequences are SGHRS and YFSETQ. The CDR3 is CASSLGSVSGANVLTF. CDR3 in DNA: TGCGCCAGCAGCTTGGGCTCAGTCTCTGGGGCCAACGTCCTGACTTTC.

A note on this clone: Other nucleotide sequences from this sample produce the same CDR3. The genes are TRBV2 and TRBJ2-7; 11 bases align to TRBD2. V lost 6 bases to trimming and J lost 4 bases; unmatched junction nucleotides: 5. The CDR3 spans 14 residues. Germline V gene sequence: CDR1 SNHLY, CDR2 FYNNEI. In nucleotides, the CDR3 is TGTGCCAGCAGCGCACTAGCGGGAGCATACGAGCAGTACTTC. Amino acids: CASSALAGAYEQYF. Based on the CDR3 plus reference TRBV2 and TRBJ2-7, the full variable domain is EPEVTQTPSHQVTQMGQEVILRCVPISNHLYFYWYRQILGQKVEFLVSFYNNEISEKSEIFDDQFSVERPDGSNFTLKIRSTKLEDSAMYFCASSALAGAYEQYFGPGTRLTVT.

In its sample, this clone was seen once. The chain links TRBV7-9 to TRBJ2-3; 13 bases are a match to TRBD2. This CDR3 spans 19 amino acids. From germline, CDR1 is SEHNR and CDR2 FQNEAQ (reference sequence). With 5 bases clipped from V and 4 bases from J, the junction kept 15 bases outside the gene matches. Written as DNA, the CDR3 is TGTGCCAGCAGCGTCGGACTAGCGGGAGTGGCGGTGCGCCCAGATACGCAGTATTTT. It yields the protein CASSVGLAGVAVRPDTQYF.

This clone came up a few times. The V call is TRBV15, the J call TRBJ2-6, with D possibly being TRBD1 (5 bases). CDR3 size: 16 residues. The germline gives CDR1 LNHNV, CDR2 YYDKDF (reference sequence). The V end was cut by 3 bases, the J end by 0 bases, with 9 bases between. CDR3 protein: CATSRSTGSGANVLTF. The CDR3 DNA is TGTGCCACCAGCAGGTCCACAGGCTCTGGGGCCAACGTCCTGACTTTC.

The chain links TRBV2 to TRBJ2-2, with 10 bases matching TRBD2. Germline assignment: CDR1 SNHLY and CDR2 FYNNEI. The CDR3 has 15 residues. After removal of 3 bases from V and 5 bases from J, the junction contained 3 bases not matched to a gene. CDR3 DNA: TGTGCCAGCAGTGAGCTAGCGGGAGTTACCGGGGAGCTGTTTTTT. This sequence encodes CASSELAGVTGELFF.

The count of this clone is one. At one end the junction does not follow the germline gene, possibly because of a read error. This chain joins TRBV7-7 and TRBJ2-1, with 8 bases lining up with TRBD2. The CDR3 consists of 15 residues. The germline gives CDR1 SSHAT, CDR2 FNYEAQ (reference sequence). This chain's CDR3 is CASSPLTSGYNEQFF. The CDR3 coding sequence is TGTGCTAGCAGCCCCCTCACTAGCGGCTACAATGAGCAGTTCTTC. The variable domain in full, completed from reference TRBV7-7 and TRBJ2-1, reads GAGVSQSPRYKVTKRGQDVTLRCDPISSHATLYWYQQALGQGPEFLTYFNYEAQPDKSGLPSDRFSAERPEGSISTLTIQRTEQRDSAMYRCASSPLTSGYNEQFFGPGTRLTVL.

J is TRBJ1-5 and V is TRBV6-1; the D gene is possibly TRBD1 (5 bases). Germline V gene data show CDR1 as MNHNS and CDR2 as SASEGT. The CDR3 consists of 14 residues. The V end was cut by 6 bases, the J end by 5 bases, with 14 bases between. CDR3 in amino acids: CASRPRDWDQPQHF. The CDR3 region has the DNA TGTGCCAGCAGGCCCAGGGACTGGGATCAGCCCCAGCATTTT.

The genes are TRBV19 and TRBJ1-2; 7 bases align to TRBD1. The junction had 6 bases not matched to a gene; V was cut back by 7 bases and J by 4 bases. Germline V gene lookup returns CDR1 LNHDA and CDR2 SQIVND (reference sequence). CDR3 length equals 13 residues. The CDR3 loop is CASTDRVGYGYTF. The CDR3 region has the DNA TGTGCCAGTACCGACAGGGTAGGCTATGGCTACACCTTC.

V usage is TRBV11-3 and J usage is TRBJ1-2; D is possibly TRBD1 (6 bases). This CDR3 has 15 amino acids. CDR1 and CDR2 (germline): SGHNT, YENEEA. Between the trimmed V and J ends, which lost 5 bases and 2 bases, there was a span of 15 bases. CDR3 loop: CASSPQGTMNYGYTF. For the CDR3, the DNA is TGTGCCAGCAGCCCCCAGGGGACAATGAACTATGGCTACACCTTC. Filled out from reference TRBV11-3 and TRBJ1-2, the complete variable domain reads EAGVVQSPRYKIIEKKQPVAFWCNPISGHNTLYWYLQNLGQGPELLIRYENEEAVDDSQLPKDRFSAERLKGVDSTLKIQPAELGDSAVYLCASSPQGTMNYGYTFGSGTRLTVV.